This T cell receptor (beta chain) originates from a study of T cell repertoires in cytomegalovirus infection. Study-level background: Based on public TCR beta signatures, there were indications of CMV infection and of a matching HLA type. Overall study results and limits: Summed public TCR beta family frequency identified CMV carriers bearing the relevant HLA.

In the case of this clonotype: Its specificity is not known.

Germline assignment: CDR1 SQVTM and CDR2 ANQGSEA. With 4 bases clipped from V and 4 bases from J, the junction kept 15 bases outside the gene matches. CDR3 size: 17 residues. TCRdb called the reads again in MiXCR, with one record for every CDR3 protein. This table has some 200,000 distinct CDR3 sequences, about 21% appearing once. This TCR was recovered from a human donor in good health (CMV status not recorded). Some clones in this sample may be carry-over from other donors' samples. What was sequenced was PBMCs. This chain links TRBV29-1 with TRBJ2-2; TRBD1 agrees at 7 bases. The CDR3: CSVVLPPGQLATGELFF. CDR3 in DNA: TGCAGCGTTGTACTTCCCCCGGGACAGCTGGCCACCGGGGAGCTGTTTTTT.